A single sample is the source of the 29 T cell receptor beta chains below, sequenced in a study of early T cells in non-severe SARS-CoV-2 infection. TCRdb re-called the 5' RACE reads with MiXCR, one entry per CDR3 protein. The table has some 40,000 distinct CDR3 sequences, around 6.1% seen once; the top ten hold less than 25%. The source was whole blood, collected at baseline. These receptors all come from an adult who was a healthcare worker with PCR-confirmed SARS-CoV-2 infection or an uninfected control (not recorded which).

V gene TRBV11-2 combines with J gene TRBJ2-3; the match to TRBD2 covers 9 bases. V trimming: 0 bases; J trimming: 1 base; junction bases outside the gene matches: 8. Per germline, CDR1 SGHAT and CDR2 FQNNGV. This CDR3 has 18 residues. CDR3: CASSLDYSGSPRTDTQYF. DNA for the CDR3: TGTGCCAGCAGCTTAGATTATAGCGGGAGTCCTCGCACAGATACGCAGTATTTT.

This clonotype showed up many times. CDR3 in amino acids: CASSQGIEADTQYF. The CDR3 coding sequence is TGTGCCAGCAGCCAGGGAATTGAGGCAGATACGCAGTATTTT. The gene calls are TRBV14 and TRBJ2-3; D remains ambiguous. This CDR3 has 14 residues. Germline V gives CDR1 SGHDN, CDR2 FVKESK. The ends were cut back, 3 bases at V and 4 bases at J, with 11 bases in the middle.

This rearrangement joins TRBV20-1 to TRBJ2-4, with D possibly being TRBD1 (5 bases). The CDR3 is made up of 15 amino acids. CDR1 DFQATT and CDR2 SNEGSKA come from the germline V gene (reference sequence). Trimming removed 0 bases at V and 0 bases at J, with 9 bases between. The CDR3 is CSARDVGEAKNIQYF. Written as DNA, the CDR3 is TGCAGTGCTAGAGATGTAGGGGAAGCCAAAAACATTCAGTACTTC.

The rearrangement joins TRBV30 to TRBJ2-7; D is uncertain. The CDR3 length is 11 residues. Trimming shortened V by 1 base and J by 2 bases, and 3 bases separated the two germline ends. The V gene's germline CDR1 is GTSNPN and CDR2 SVGIG (reference sequence). This chain's CDR3 is CAWSGTYEQYF. The CDR3 region has the DNA TGTGCCTGGAGTGGTACCTACGAGCAGTACTTC.

This clonotype was counted at least ten times. The chain carries TRBV5-4 and TRBJ2-5, with 12 bases that match TRBD2. Germline CDR1 and CDR2: SGHNT and YYREEE (reference sequence). The CDR3 has 15 residues. The junction had 4 bases not matched to a gene; V was cut back by 4 bases and J by 3 bases. The CDR3 DNA reads TGTGCCAGCAGCCCGCGACTAGCGGGGGAAGAGACCCAGTACTTC. Its protein is CASSPRLAGEETQYF.

This clonotype has ten or more counts. The rearrangement joins TRBV9 to TRBJ2-6; perhaps TRBD2 as D (5 bases). The V end lost 3 bases, the J end lost 4 bases, and 11 bases lay between the germline ends. This CDR3 has 15 residues. From germline, CDR1 is SGDLS and CDR2 YYNGEE. The CDR3 nucleotides read TGTGCCAGCAGCGCCGGGAAAGGGGGGGCCAACGTCCTGACTTTC. The encoded protein is CASSAGKGGANVLTF.

This clonotype was found many times. The chain is built from TRBV12-3 or TRBV12-4 and TRBJ2-1; either TRBD1 or TRBD2 may supply D (5 bases each). Trimming removed 1 base at V and 8 bases at J, with 15 bases between. The CDR3 is made up of 15 amino acids. The CDR3 coding sequence is TGTGCCAGCAGTTTAGTTTTATTGACGGGGCATGAGCAGTTCTTC. Amino acid sequence: CASSLVLLTGHEQFF.

This clonotype was counted between two and nine times. The gene calls are TRBV7-2 and TRBJ2-5, with D uncertain. CDR3 length: 12 residues. Germline V gene lookup returns CDR1 SGHTA and CDR2 FQGNSA. Trimming pared 3 bases from V and 5 bases from J, leaving 7 bases between. CDR3 protein: CASSLSSETQYF. The CDR3 DNA sequence: TGTGCCAGCAGCTTGAGTTCCGAGACCCAGTACTTC.

This clonotype showed up many times. This chain uses TRBV27 with TRBJ2-2; TRBD1 is a possible D gene (5 bases). Germline V lookup: CDR1 MNHEY, CDR2 SMNVEV (reference sequence). V was trimmed by 2 bases and J by 4 bases, leaving 8 bases between them. The CDR3 loop spans 14 amino acids. This CDR3 reads CASSLGDSTGELFF. CDR3 nucleotide sequence: TGTGCCAGCAGTTTAGGAGACAGCACCGGGGAGCTGTTTTTT.

This clonotype was counted at least ten times. This sequence joins TRBV4-1 and TRBJ2-3; perhaps TRBD2 as D (6 bases). The V end was cut by 4 bases, the J end by 5 bases, with 22 bases between. There are 17 residues in the CDR3. Germline V CDR1 and CDR2: MGHRA, YSYEKL. The CDR3 coding sequence is TGCGCCAGCAGCCTAGCAATGGGTAGCGGATTAGAAGATACGCAGTATTTT. Protein product: CASSLAMGSGLEDTQYF.

This clonotype was picked up many times. Here the CDR3 DNA reads TGTGCCAGCAGGGACCTCAACTATGGCTACACCTTC. This translates into CASRDLNYGYTF. V is TRBV6-2 or TRBV6-3 and J is TRBJ1-2; no definite D call. Germline CDR1 MNHEY, CDR2 SVGEGT. Trimming took 6 bases from V and 2 from J, leaving 7 bases between them. The CDR3 length is 12 residues.

This clonotype was seen at least ten times. CDR3 DNA sequence: TGTGCCAGCACCCAAATCGAGCGGGCTCCGTACAATGAGCAGTTCTTC. Protein: CASTQIERAPYNEQFF. The rearrangement uses TRBV6-2 or TRBV6-3 and TRBJ2-1; TRBD2 is a possible D gene (6 bases). V was pared by 7 bases and J by 4 bases, with 20 bases between. CDR1 MNHEY and CDR2 SVGEGT come from the germline V gene. This CDR3 is built from 16 residues.

Many counts were recorded for this clonotype. This chain links TRBV29-1 with TRBJ2-1; D is unclear. This CDR3 is built from 11 residues. V dropped 0 bases and J dropped 10 bases, with 7 bases sitting between them. CDR1 SQVTM and CDR2 ANQGSEA come from the germline V gene. The CDR3 DNA sequence: TGCAGCGTTGAAGAACTCTTCGAGCAGTTCTTC. Its translation is CSVEELFEQFF.

This clonotype is judged medium-sized. CDR3 bases: TGTGCCAGCAGTCCGATCGGGCCGAGGAGAGGCTCCTACAATGAGCAGTTCTTC. Its protein product is CASSPIGPRRGSYNEQFF. V and J are TRBV27 and TRBJ2-1, with D hard to call. This CDR3 has 18 residues. Per germline, CDR1 MNHEY and CDR2 SMNVEV (reference sequence). V shed 5 bases and J shed 0 bases, with 20 bases lying between them.

The chain links TRBV12-2 to TRBJ2-7; TRBD1 is the table's D call and was not checked against the DNA. TRBV12-2 is shown as a pseudogene. CDR3 length: 18 residues. CDR3 amino acids: CASRFPRGGTGPYYEQYF. In DNA form, the CDR3 reads TGTGCAAGTCGCTTCCCCCGGGGGGGGACAGGGCCCTACTACGAGCAGTACTTC.

The sample holds a few counts of this clonotype. CDR3 in amino acids: CASSQGVLAGGYTF. The CDR3 nucleotides read TGTGCCAGCAGCCAAGGGGTCCTCGCGGGCGGCTACACCTTC. V usage is TRBV3-1 and J usage is TRBJ1-2; D not resolved. The CDR3 is 14 amino acids. The V end lost 1 base, the J end lost 8 bases, and 14 bases lay between the germline ends. Germline CDR1 and CDR2: LGHDT and YNNKEL (reference sequence).

Ten or more counts support this clonotype. The chain carries TRBV11-2 and TRBJ2-3; D unclear. Per germline, CDR1 SGHAT and CDR2 FQNNGV. V was pared by 5 bases and J by 6 bases, with 9 bases between. This CDR3 is built from 12 residues. DNA of the CDR3: TGTGCCAGCAGCCCGGCCGGGGATACGCAGTATTTT. This sequence encodes CASSPAGDTQYF.

The table lists this clonotype with many counts. CDR3 residues: CSARDGTGAQSPLHF. The DNA for the CDR3 is TGCAGTGCTAGAGATGGGACAGGGGCTCAATCACCCCTCCACTTT. The genes are TRBV20-1 and TRBJ1-6; 10 nucleotides align to TRBD1. The CDR3 runs to 15 residues. Looked up from germline, CDR1 is DFQATT and CDR2 is SNEGSKA (reference sequence). Trimming cost V 0 bases and J 10 bases; bases outside gene matches: 6.

There are many counts of this clonotype. The V call is TRBV6-2 or TRBV6-3, the J call TRBJ2-3; D is unresolved. The germline V gene encodes CDR1 MNHEY and CDR2 SVGEGT. The V end was cut by 1 base, the J end by 5 bases, with 4 bases between. The CDR3 covers 12 residues. CDR3 sequence (DNA): TGTGCCAGCAGTTACTTAGGAGATACGCAGTATTTT. Its translation is CASSYLGDTQYF.

This clonotype has a handful of counts. The V call is TRBV20-1, the J call TRBJ1-1; D may be TRBD1 (5 bases). Germline V lookup: CDR1 DFQATT, CDR2 SNEGSKA (reference sequence). The CDR3 extends over 12 amino acids. V was trimmed by 2 bases and J by 6 bases, leaving 10 bases between them. The CDR3 sequence is CSARPDSPEAFF. The CDR3 region has the DNA TGCAGTGCTAGACCTGACAGCCCTGAAGCTTTCTTT.

This clonotype has at least ten counts. V is TRBV29-1 and J is TRBJ2-7; 7 bases are a match to TRBD1. V lost 8 bases to trimming and J lost 7 bases; unmatched junction nucleotides: 14. From germline, CDR1 is SQVTM and CDR2 ANQGSEA. The CDR3 length is 13 residues. This CDR3 is CSYQLGTDYEQYF. CDR3 nucleotide sequence: TGCAGCTACCAACTCGGGACAGATTATGAGCAGTACTTC.

This clonotype was found many times. The rearrangement uses TRBV7-6 and TRBJ1-5; D remains unclear. The germline V gene has CDR1 SGHVS and CDR2 FNYEAQ. The CDR3 sequence is 15 residues long. V was shortened by 6 bases and J by 2 bases, with 14 bases between the two germline ends. CDR3 amino acids: CASSPGGWGNQPQHF. For the CDR3, the DNA is TGTGCCAGCAGTCCGGGAGGGTGGGGCAATCAGCCCCAGCATTTT.

The chain carries TRBV6-6 and TRBJ1-5, with 9 bases matching TRBD1. J lost 7 bases, V lost 5 bases, and 12 bases had no gene match. Germline V CDR1 and CDR2: MNHNY, SVGAGI (reference sequence). The CDR3 runs 16 residues. The CDR3 region is CASSNHRDRDDQPQHF. As DNA, the CDR3 is TGTGCCAGCAGTAACCACCGGGACAGGGACGACCAGCCCCAGCATTTT.

This clonotype showed up many times. The chain joins TRBV5-1 to TRBJ2-3; 7 nucleotides agree with TRBD1. V lost 3 bases, J lost 3 bases, and 4 bases stayed unmatched. The CDR3 totals 14 residues. Looked up from germline, CDR1 is SGHRS and CDR2 is YFSETQ. The CDR3 sequence is CASSSQGYTDTQYF. The CDR3 nucleotides are TGCGCCAGCAGCTCACAGGGGTATACAGATACGCAGTATTTT.

There are a few counts of this clonotype. This chain joins TRBV4-3 and TRBJ2-1, with unresolved D. CDR1 and CDR2 from the germline V gene are LGHNA and YSLEER. The V and J ends lost 0 bases and 0 bases respectively, with 6 bases between them. The CDR3 has 15 amino acids. CDR3 in amino acids: CASSQDWASYNEQFF. The CDR3 DNA is TGCGCCAGCAGCCAAGATTGGGCCTCCTACAATGAGCAGTTCTTC.

This clonotype was recorded a few times. The CDR3 reads CAGRSWGNTEAFF. As DNA, the CDR3 is TGTGCCGGCCGGAGCTGGGGGAACACTGAAGCTTTCTTT. This rearrangement joins TRBV28 to TRBJ1-1; D ambiguous. V lost 11 bases to trimming and J lost 1 base, with 14 bases between them. This CDR3 region has 13 residues. The V gene's germline CDR1 is MDHEN and CDR2 SYDVKM.

CDR3 sequence: CASSSGASLPSAFF. CDR3 coding DNA: TGTGCCAGCAGCTCCGGGGCATCCCTCCCATCAGCTTTCTTT. V is TRBV7-9 and J is TRBJ1-1, with D perhaps TRBD1 (5 bases). This CDR3 has 14 residues. Trimming removed 4 bases from V and 10 bases from J, with 19 bases in between. Germline loops: CDR1 SEHNR, CDR2 FQNEAQ (reference sequence).

In its sample, this clonotype was seen many times. The chain combines TRBV7-3 with TRBJ2-3; TRBD2 might be the D (7 bases). This CDR3 region has 16 residues. CDR1 SGHTA and CDR2 FQGTGA come from the germline V gene. V was clipped by 5 bases and J by 5 bases, with 20 bases between them. This chain's CDR3 is CASSPRGWGGVDTQYF. The CDR3 nucleotides are TGTGCCAGCAGCCCGAGGGGCTGGGGGGGCGTAGATACGCAGTATTTT.

As regards this clonotype: Possible read error: a much larger clone is one base away. The chain has TRBV5-1 and TRBJ1-1; D call uncertain. CDR3 length: 13 amino acids. Looked up from germline, CDR1 is SGHRS and CDR2 is YFSETQ. The CDR3 loop is CANSLPQDTEAFF. CDR3 nucleotides: TGCGCCAACAGCCTCCCCCAGGACACTGAAGCTTTCTTT.